Listed below are T cell receptor gamma chains from one sample, sequenced in a study of gamma-delta chains in newborns, infants, children. TCRdb ran CATT on the reads. Of 2,500 to 3,500 gamma-chain clones listed, 26% are singletons. Input material: blood. All receptors come from a child who was a newborn, infant or young child, either healthy, febrile or measles-vaccinated (not recorded which). Each CDR3 is given with its conserved first and last residue. For some rows the clone size is stated as once, few or many, or as a class when expanded; others skip it.

NA,TRGJP,TRGV9,TGTGCCTTGTGGGAGGTGGTCTGGCAAGAGTTGGGCAAAAAAATCAAGGTATTT,CALWEVVWQELGKKIKVF
large,TRGJP,TRGV9,TGTGCCTTGTGGGAGGTGCAGCAAGAGTTGGGCAAAAAAATCAAGGTATTT,CALWEVQQELGKKIKVF
few,TRGJP,TRGV9,TGTGCCTTGTGGGAGGTGATTCAAGAGTTGGGCAAAAAAATCAAGGTATTT,CALWEVIQELGKKIKVF
NA,TRGJP,TRGV9,TGCGCCTTGTGGGAGGTGCAGAAAGAGTTGGGCAAAAAAATCAAGGTATTT,CALWEVQKELGKKIKVF
NA,TRGJ1/TRGJ2,TRGV9,TGTGCCTTGTGGGAGGTGCTTCCCAATCGGGGTAAGAAACTCTTT,CALWEVLPNRGKKLF
medium-sized,TRGJP,TRGV9,TGTGCCTTGTGGGAGGACCTCCAGTTGGGCAAAAAAATCAAGGTATTT,CALWEDLQLGKKIKVF
NA,TRGJ1/TRGJ2,TRGV9,TGTGCCTTGCGGCCCCTGCTTAAGAAACTCTTT,CALRPLLKKLF
few,TRGJP,TRGV9,TGTGCCTTGTGGGAGGTGCAGTTTTATGCGGTGGGCAAAAAAATCAAGGTATTT,CALWEVQFYAVGKKIKVF
NA,TRGJP,TRGV9,TGTGCCTTGCGGGAGGTATCGGAGTTGGGCAAAAAAATCAAGGTATTT,CALREVSELGKKIKVF
NA,TRGJP,TRGV9,TGTGCCTTGTGGGAGGTGCAACCAGAGTTGGGCAAAAAAATCAAGGTATTT,CALWEVQPELGKKIKVF
NA,TRGJP,TRGV9,TGTGCCTTGTGGGAGGTGAAGAAAAAAATCAAGGTATTT,CALWEVKKKIKVF
NA,TRGJP1,TRGV9,TGTGCCTTGTGGGAGGGCGTTAAGTTCAAGATATTT,CALWEGVKFKIF
NA,TRGJP,TRGV9,TGTGCCTTGTGGGAACCCCAGCATCCGTTTAGGGTCCAAGAGTTGGGCAAAAAAATCAAGGTATTT,CALWEPQHPFRVQELGKKIKVF
NA,TRGJP,TRGV9,TGTGCCTTGTGGGAGGTGCGTGAAGAGTTGGGCAAAAAAATCAAGGTATTT,CALWEVREELGKKIKVF
medium-sized,TRGJ1/TRGJ2,TRGV9,TGTGCCTTGTGGGAGACACGGGGGAAACTCTTT,CALWETRGKLF
NA,TRGJP,TRGV9,TGTGCCTTGTGGGAGGGCATTCCCGAGTTGGGCAAAAAAATCAAGGTATTT,CALWEGIPELGKKIKVF
few,TRGJ1/TRGJ2,TRGV9,TGTGCCTTGTGGGAGGGAGAAAAGAAACTCTTT,CALWEGEKKLF
few,TRGJP,TRGV9,TGTGCCTTGTGGGTGGAGGGGGGCAAAAAAATCAAGGTATTT,CALWVEGGKKIKVF
NA,TRGJ1/TRGJ2,TRGV9,TGTGCCTTGTGGGAGGTGAGGGAAAAGCGGAAACTCTTT,CALWEVREKRKLF
few,TRGJ1/TRGJ2,TRGV9,TGTGCCCTGTGGGAGGTGCCGAATTATTATAAGAAACTCTTT,CALWEVPNYYKKLF
medium-sized,TRGJP1,TRGV8,TGTGCCACCTGGGATAGTGGTTGGTTCAAGATATTT,CATWDSGWFKIF
once,TRGJP,TRGV9,TGTGCCTTGTGGGAGGGCAGCCGTGAGTTGGGCAAAAAAATCAAGGTATTT,CALWEGSRELGKKIKVF
NA,TRGJ1/TRGJ2,TRGV8,TGTGCCACCTGGGATAGAGCTTATAAGAAACTCTTT,CATWDRAYKKLF
NA,TRGJP,TRGV9,TGTGCCCTGTGGGAGGTGCAGCAAGAGTTGGGCAAAAAAACCAAGGTATTT,CALWEVQQELGKKTKVF
few,TRGJP,TRGV9,TGTGCCTTGTGGGAGAGCCTACAAGAGTTGGGCAAAAAAATCAAGGTATTT,CALWESLQELGKKIKVF
medium-sized,TRGJ1/TRGJ2,TRGV9,TGTGCCTTGTGGGAGGTGCCCTATTATAAGAAACTCTTT,CALWEVPYYKKLF
large,TRGJP,TRGV9,TGTGCCTTGTGGGAGGAAGACCTAGAGTTGGGCAAAAAAATCAAGGTATTT,CALWEEDLELGKKIKVF
few,TRGJP,TRGV9,TGTGCCTTGTGGGAGCGGGCGGAGTTGGGCAAAAAAATCAAGGTATTT,CALWERAELGKKIKVF
medium-sized,TRGJP,TRGV9,TGTGCCTTGTGGGAGGTAACAGAGTTGGGCAAAAAAATCAAGGTATTT,CALWEVTELGKKIKVF
large,TRGJP2,TRGV3,TGTGCCACCTGGGACATTAGTAGTGATTGGATCAAGACGTTT,CATWDISSDWIKTF
NA,TRGJP,TRGV9,TGTGCCTTGTGGGAGGCCTTGGGCAAAAAAATCAAGGTATTT,CALWEALGKKIKVF
few,TRGJP,TRGV9,TGTGCCTTGTGGGAGATTGGCTTGGGCAAAAAAATCAAGGTATTT,CALWEIGLGKKIKVF
NA,TRGJ1/TRGJ2,TRGV9,TGTGCCTTGTGGGGGGTGCACACGAAACTCTTT,CALWGVHTKLF
few,TRGJ1/TRGJ2,TRGV9,TGTGCCTTGTGGGAGTTCTTCAAACTCTTT,CALWEFFKLF
NA,TRGJP,TRGV9,TGTGCCTTGTGGGACGTAATTCAAGAGTTGGGCAAAAAAATCAAGGTATTT,CALWDVIQELGKKIKVF
NA,TRGJP,TRGV9,TGTGCCTTGTGGGAGGTGATACAACGAGAGTTGGGCAAAAAAATCAAGGTATTT,CALWEVIQRELGKKIKVF
few,TRGJP,TRGV9,TGTGCCTTGTGGGAGGTGCCCATTTTAGAGTTGGGCAAAAAAATCAAGGTATTT,CALWEVPILELGKKIKVF
NA,TRGJP,TRGV9,TGTGCCTTGTGGGAGGTGCTCCCAGAGTTGGGCAAAAAAATCAAGGTATTT,CALWEVLPELGKKIKVF
large,TRGJP,TRGV9,TGTGCCTTGTGGGAGAAACAAGAGTTGGGCAAAAAAATCAAGGTATTT,CALWEKQELGKKIKVF
NA,TRGJP,TRGV9,TGTGCCTTGTGGGAGGTGCGTCTCGAGTTGGGCAAAAAAATCAAGGTATTT,CALWEVRLELGKKIKVF
few,TRGJ1/TRGJ2,TRGV4,TGTGCCACCTGGACGTATAACACCCGCATAACGTATAAGAAACTCTTT,CATWTYNTRITYKKLF
few,TRGJP,TRGV9,TGTGCCTTGTGGGAGGTGCGGAGGCAAGAGTTGGGCAAAAAAATCAAGGTATTT,CALWEVRRQELGKKIKVF
NA,TRGJP,TRGV9,TGTGCCTTGTGGGAGGCGCTCGGAGAGTTGGGCAAAAAAATCAAGGTATTT,CALWEALGELGKKIKVF
NA,TRGJP,TRGV9,TGCGCCTTGTGGGAGAGTGGGGAGTTGGGCAAAAAAATCAAGGTATTT,CALWESGELGKKIKVF
few,TRGJP,TRGV9,TGTGCCTTGTGGGAGGTGCGGGATGAGTTGGGCAAAAAAATCAAGGTATTT,CALWEVRDELGKKIKVF
NA,TRGJP,TRGV9,TGTGCCTTGTGGGAGGTGCACTCCCTTCAAGAGTTGGGCAAAGAAATCAAGGTATTT,CALWEVHSLQELGKEIKVF
medium-sized,TRGJP,TRGV9,TGTGCCTTGTGGGACCGGTTGGGCAAAAAAATCAAGGTATTT,CALWDRLGKKIKVF
few,TRGJP2,TRGV9,TGTGCCTTGTGGGAGGTGGACAACAGTAGTGATTGGATCAAGACGTTT,CALWEVDNSSDWIKTF
once,TRGJP,TRGV9,TGTGCCTTGTGGGATGGGAAGCAAGAGATGGGCAAAAAAATCAAGGTATTT,CALWDGKQEMGKKIKVF
NA,TRGJP,TRGV9,TGTGCCTTGTGGGAGCCCATAGGGGCGCCGGGAGATTTGGGCAAAAAAATCAAGGTATTT,CALWEPIGAPGDLGKKIKVF
once,TRGJP,TRGV9,TGTGCCTTGTGGGAGCCTCGACCCCAAGAGTTGGGCAAAAAAATCAAGGTATTT,CALWEPRPQELGKKIKVF
NA,TRGJP,TRGV9,TGCGCCTTGTGGGAGGTGCTATTGGAGTTGGGCAAAAAAATCAAGGTATTC,CALWEVLLELGKKIKVF
few,TRGJP,TRGV9,TGTGCCTTGTGGGAGGTCAAGGAGTTGGGCAAAAAAATCAAGGTATTT,CALWEVKELGKKIKVF
NA,TRGJP,TRGV9,TGTGCCTTGTGGGAGCCAAAGGGGGAGTTGGGCAAAAAAATCAGGGTATTT,CALWEPKGELGKKIRVF
few,TRGJP,TRGV9,TGTGCCTTGTGGGAGGTGGCTGCTGAGTTGGGCAAAAAAATCAAGGTGTTT,CALWEVAAELGKKIKVF
NA,TRGJP,TRGV9,TGTGCCTTGTGGGAGGTAACTAAGGGCAAAAAAATCAAGGTATTT,CALWEVTKGKKIKVF
large,TRGJP,TRGV9,TGTGCCTTGTGGGAGGCACAAGAGTTGGGCAAAAAAATCAAGGTATTT,CALWEAQELGKKIKVF
few,TRGJP,TRGV9,TGTGCCTTGTGGGAGCCAAAGGGGGAGTTGGGCAAAAAAATCAAGGTATTT,CALWEPKGELGKKIKVF
medium-sized,TRGJ1/TRGJ2,TRGV2,TGTGCCACCTGGGACGGGCAGTTAACCCCGAATTATTATAAGAAACTCTTT,CATWDGQLTPNYYKKLF